Below are 21 T cell receptor beta chains sequenced from a single sample in a study of response to subunit inactivated influenza vaccine. One entry per CDR3 protein results from TCRdb running MiXCR on the RT-PCR reads. The sample gives roughly 700,000 distinct CDR3 sequences, around 14% of which show up once; about 9.9% is in the top ten. The specimen comprised PBMCs from blood, sampled about 13 days after vaccination. Source of these receptors: a man in his forties or fifties who received an inactivated influenza vaccine.

This clonotype was found a few times. This rearrangement joins TRBV7-2 to TRBJ2-7; possibly TRBD2 for D (5 bases). In germline, CDR1 is SGHTA, CDR2 FQGNSA. The CDR3 loop spans 17 amino acids. Trimming removed 5 bases from V and 0 bases from J, with 20 bases in between. CDR3 sequence (DNA): TGTGCCAGCAGCGGCCCTAAAGCCGGGAAAAGCTCCTACGAGCAGTACTTC. Its protein is CASSGPKAGKSSYEQYF.

In this sample, this clonotype turned up a few times. The V and J genes are TRBV10-2 and TRBJ1-2; 8 bases are shared with TRBD1. Trimming at V came to 4 bases and at J to 7 bases, leaving 8 bases not matched to a gene. The CDR3 is 14 residues long. Per the germline V gene, CDR1 is WSHSY and CDR2 is SAAADI. CDR3 bases: TGCGCCAGCAGTGGACAGGGGCCCCCAGGTGGCTACACCTTC. This gives the protein CASSGQGPPGGYTF.

The chain links TRBV15 to TRBJ2-5; possibly TRBD1 or TRBD2 for D (6 bases each). Trimming pared 3 bases from V and 5 bases from J, leaving 16 bases between. Per the germline V gene, CDR1 is LNHNV and CDR2 is YYDKDF (reference sequence). This CDR3 is 15 amino acids long. CDR3 region: CATSSRWGARETQYF. CDR3 bases: TGTGCCACCAGCAGCCGGTGGGGGGCGCGGGAGACCCAGTACTTC.

This clonotype was found a few times. V is TRBV3-1 and J is TRBJ2-1, with 11 bases lining up with TRBD2. The length of the CDR3 is 21 residues. Trimming took 3 bases from V and 8 from J; bases not matched to a gene: 24. Germline-derived CDR1 and CDR2 are LGHDT and YNNKEL (reference sequence). CDR3 sequence: CASSHLPGAALGLAGGDEQFF. The CDR3 coding sequence is TGTGCCAGCAGCCATCTGCCCGGGGCCGCCTTGGGGCTAGCGGGAGGCGATGAGCAGTTCTTC.

This clonotype has at least ten counts. This sequence joins TRBV12-3 or TRBV12-4 and TRBJ1-2, with 7 bases lining up with TRBD1. The CDR3 totals 13 residues. J lost 2 bases, V lost 6 bases, and 3 bases had no gene match. This CDR3 reads CASSLRGNYGYTF. The CDR3 DNA reads TGTGCCAGCAGCCTCAGGGGGAACTATGGCTACACCTTC.

Only one count was recorded for this clonotype. The V gene is TRBV6-2 or TRBV6-3, the J gene TRBJ2-3, with 9 bases aligning to TRBD2. Per germline, CDR1 MNHEY and CDR2 SVGEGT. Trimming removed 6 bases from V and 6 bases from J; junction bases left unmatched: 7. CDR3 length: 14 amino acids. The CDR3 sequence is CASSLLLAGDTQYF. In DNA form, the CDR3 reads TGTGCCAGCAGCTTGCTCCTAGCGGGGGATACGCAGTATTTT.

This clonotype was observed a few times. The chain links TRBV7-2 to TRBJ2-5; the D call may be TRBD1 or TRBD2 (5 bases each). In germline, CDR1 is SGHTA, CDR2 FQGNSA. V lost 8 bases and J lost 4, with 14 bases in between. This CDR3 has 13 amino acids. This chain's CDR3 is CASSRGLLETQYF. In nucleotides, the CDR3 is TGTGCCAGCTCCCGGGGCTTATTAGAGACCCAGTACTTC.

The chain employs TRBV25-1 and TRBJ2-1; 7 bases line up with TRBD1. The CDR3 has 13 residues. V was clipped by 8 bases and J by 5 bases; unmatched bases: 6. The germline V gene encodes CDR1 MGHDK and CDR2 SYGVNS. The CDR3 reads CASLGQENNEQFF. The CDR3, as DNA: TGTGCCAGCTTAGGACAGGAGAACAATGAGCAGTTCTTC.

CDR3 DNA sequence: TGTGCCAGCAGCCTAGTAGTAGGGACGGAGACCCAGTACTTC. Residues: CASSLVVGTETQYF. The chain couples TRBV3-1 to TRBJ2-5; D possibly matches TRBD1 or TRBD2 (5 bases each). CDR1 is LGHDT, CDR2 YNNKEL, per germline (reference sequence). This CDR3 is 14 amino acids long. V was trimmed by 4 bases and J by 5 bases, leaving 14 bases between them.

This clonotype appeared many times. The chain joins TRBV5-1 to TRBJ2-5; D uncertain. V lost 2 bases and J 0 bases, leaving 8 bases between the germline ends. From germline, CDR1 is SGHRS and CDR2 YFSETQ. This CDR3 has 14 residues. The CDR3: CASSLVQNQETQYF. DNA of the CDR3: TGCGCCAGCAGCTTAGTACAGAACCAAGAGACCCAGTACTTC.

This clonotype was recorded a few times. The genes are TRBV10-3 and TRBJ2-7, with D unclear. The CDR3 totals 11 residues. Germline lookup yields CDR1 ENHRY and CDR2 SYGVKD. Trimming removed 6 bases at V and 3 bases at J, with 6 bases between. CDR3 nucleotides: TGTGCCATCAGCCAGAGCTACGAGCAGTACTTC. This codes for CAISQSYEQYF.

In its sample, this clonotype was seen many times. In DNA form, the CDR3 reads TGTGCCAGCAGCTTAGATCGGCACAGGATTGAAAAACTGTTTTTT. The encoded protein is CASSLDRHRIEKLFF. V usage is TRBV11-2 and J usage is TRBJ1-4; tentative D call: TRBD1 (5 bases). The CDR3 runs to 15 residues. CDR1 and CDR2 (germline): SGHAT, FQNNGV. The V end was cut by 0 bases, the J end by 7 bases, with 12 bases between.

There are many counts of this clonotype. The CDR3 DNA sequence: TGCAGCGTTGAGTACGACACCGGGGAGCTGTTTTTT. This encodes CSVEYDTGELFF. The V call is TRBV29-1, the J call TRBJ2-2; D is undetermined. The CDR3 extends over 12 amino acids. Germline CDR1 SQVTM, CDR2 ANQGSEA. Trimming took off 3 bases at V and 3 bases at J, with 5 bases between the two ends.

Only a few counts were recorded for this clonotype. V is TRBV5-1 and J is TRBJ2-4; D is unclear. This CDR3 has 15 residues. CDR1 and CDR2 (germline): SGHRS, YFSETQ. The V end was cut by 0 bases, the J end by 3 bases, with 10 bases between. CDR3 residues: CASSLEGSGKNIQYF. The CDR3, as DNA: TGCGCCAGCAGCTTGGAGGGCAGTGGCAAAAACATTCAGTACTTC.

The rearrangement links TRBV7-2 to TRBJ2-7; D is ambiguous. Trimming removed 0 bases at V and 5 bases at J, with 11 bases between. The CDR3 is 14 amino acids. Germline CDR1 reads SGHTA; CDR2 reads FQGNSA. The CDR3 nucleotides are TGTGCCAGCAGCTTAGCGGCCACTCGGGACGAGCAGTACTTC. Translating gives CASSLAATRDEQYF.

The chain carries TRBV10-2 and TRBJ2-6; D may be TRBD1 (5 bases). The V gene's germline CDR1 is WSHSY and CDR2 SAAADI. This CDR3 comprises 16 residues. The V gene lost 4 bases and the J gene lost 0 bases, with 10 bases spanning the gap. CDR3 region: CASSARQSSGANVLTF. The CDR3 DNA reads as TGCGCCAGCAGTGCGAGACAGAGCTCTGGGGCCAACGTCCTGACTTTC.

The chain combines TRBV9 with TRBJ1-5; D is perhaps TRBD1 (6 bases). Trimming left V 0 bases short and J 5 bases short, with 12 bases between. This CDR3 is built from 15 residues. The germline CDR1 and CDR2 sequences are SGDLS and YYNGEE. CDR3 coding DNA: TGTGCCAGCAGCGTAGAGGGGGGGCTCGATCAGCCCCAGCATTTT. It encodes CASSVEGGLDQPQHF.

The rearrangement joins TRBV4-1 to TRBJ2-6; D is undetermined. The CDR3 runs to 17 residues. CDR1 is MGHRA, CDR2 YSYEKL, per germline. The V and J ends lost 1 base and 0 bases respectively, with 10 bases between them. This CDR3 is CASSQGSISSGANVLTF. The DNA of the CDR3 is TGCGCCAGCAGCCAAGGTTCTATTAGCTCTGGGGCCAACGTCCTGACTTTC.

This clonotype was counted only a few times. The chain carries TRBV7-2 and TRBJ2-1; tentatively, D is TRBD1 or TRBD2 (6 bases each). Trimming left V 3 bases short and J 10 bases short, with 16 bases between. In germline, CDR1 is SGHTA, CDR2 FQGNSA. This CDR3 spans 14 amino acids. In DNA, the CDR3 is TGTGCCAGCAGCTTCGCCCCCTTGGGGGGCGAGCAGTTCTTC. Its translation is CASSFAPLGGEQFF.

A few counts support this clonotype. The chain combines TRBV20-1 with TRBJ2-3, with 9 bases lining up with TRBD2. V lost 1 base and J lost 5; bases outside the gene matches: 7. The CDR3 runs 15 residues. Germline loops: CDR1 DFQATT, CDR2 SNEGSKA (reference sequence). CDR3 loop: CSARGRGGEGDTQYF. In DNA form, the CDR3 reads TGCAGTGCTAGAGGGCGCGGGGGGGAGGGAGATACGCAGTATTTT.

The sample holds a few counts of this clonotype. The V and J genes are TRBV10-3 and TRBJ2-3; 9 bases are a match to TRBD2. The V segment lost 3 bases and the J segment 4 bases; nucleotides outside the gene matches: 5. The CDR3 length is 15 residues. Looked up from germline, CDR1 is ENHRY and CDR2 is SYGVKD. CDR3 bases: TGTGCCATCAGTGACAGCGGGGGGTTTTCAGATACGCAGTATTTT. As protein: CAISDSGGFSDTQYF.